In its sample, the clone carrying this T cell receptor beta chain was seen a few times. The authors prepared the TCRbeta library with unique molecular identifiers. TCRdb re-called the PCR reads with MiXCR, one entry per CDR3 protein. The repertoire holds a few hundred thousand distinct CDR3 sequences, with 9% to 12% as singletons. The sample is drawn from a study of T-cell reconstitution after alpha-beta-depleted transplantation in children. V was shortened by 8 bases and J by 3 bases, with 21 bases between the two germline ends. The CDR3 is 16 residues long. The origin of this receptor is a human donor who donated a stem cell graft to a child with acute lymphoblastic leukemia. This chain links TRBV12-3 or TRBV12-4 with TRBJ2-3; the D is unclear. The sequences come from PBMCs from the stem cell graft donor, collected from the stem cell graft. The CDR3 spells CASSEGSIRATDTQYF. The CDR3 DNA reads TGTGCCAGCTCGGAAGGGTCGATTCGTGCAACAGATACGCAGTATTTT.